This T cell receptor (beta chain) was recorded in a study of cytomegalovirus exposure and HLA in healthy donors. On the study more broadly: Assignment to the Caucasian-associated ancestry cluster applied to over 70% of the approximately 420 genotyped donors.

Points from the study as a whole: Per a prior analysis, the majority of TCR beta V segments were productive roughly 87% or roughly 30% of the time.

The CDR3 length is 16 residues. The germline V gene has CDR1 SEHNR and CDR2 FQNEAQ (reference sequence). The junction had 6 bases not matched to a gene; V was cut back by 5 bases and J by 1 base. Details on this clone: Its antigen is unidentified.

Primers included in the PCR were 60 Vbeta and 13 Jbeta primers. The table came from immunoSEQ multiplex PCR; TCRdb's copy has only in-frame clones and leaves some out. The repertoire consists of tens of thousands of clones, with less than 85% occurring once and the leading ten covering approximately 19%. This receptor was taken from a woman aged 55 to 70 in good health and CMV-seropositive. The chain has TRBV7-9 and TRBJ1-1, with 11 bases fitting TRBD1. The specimen sequenced was PBMCs. In DNA form, the CDR3 reads TGTGCCAGCAGCCCCGGGACAGGGGGGAGGAACACTGAAGCTTTCTTT. Translated: CASSPGTGGRNTEAFF. Supplemented by reference TRBV7-9 and TRBJ1-1, the full variable domain reads DTGVSQNPRHKITKRGQNVTFRCDPISEHNRLYWYRQTLGQGPEFLTYFQNEAQLEKSRLLSDRFSAERPKGSFSTLEIQRTEQGDSAMYLCASSPGTGGRNTEAFFGQGTRLTVV.